The source of this T cell receptor (beta chain) is a study of control samples from healthy donors and cancer patients. Germline V gives CDR1 MDHEN, CDR2 SYDVKM. V was pared by 2 bases and J by 1 base, with 8 bases between. CDR3 length: 14 residues. Profiled with immunoSEQ multiplex PCR; TCRdb holds only in-frame clones, not every one. This sample has 75,000 to 95,000 clones, with 85% to 90% found just once. The chain recombines TRBV28 with TRBJ1-1; D is unclear. Sequencing used PBMCs. This TCR was recovered from a woman aged 45-59 years with colorectal cancer. As DNA, the CDR3 is TGTGCCAGCAGTTTAGACAAATCGAACACTGAAGCTTTCTTT. Protein product: CASSLDKSNTEAFF.